This T cell receptor (beta chain) was sequenced during a study of blood T cell repertoires in COVID-19 (dated by TCRdb to 2020 to 2022). Background on the whole study: Samples covering the acute and convalescent phases of COVID-19 were provided by collaborators in the United States, Italy and Spain. The prospective study material was composed of cDNA or gDNA derived from T cells, B-cell-depleted T cells, or PBMCs. The dataset comprised deeply sampled blood TCRbeta repertoires from subjects exposed to, actively infected with, or recovered from COVID-19. The repertoires were released in a freely available public database intended as a resource for research on the immune response to SARS-CoV-2. The samples were drawn from the first 160 participants of the ongoing ImmuneRACE study and from 950 to 1,500 subjects provided by 6 global collaborators. Nearly every sample came with metadata listing a de-identified subject ID, COVID-19 status, age in years and sex. HLA class I and class II types, where available, came from metadata supplied by the sample provider rather than from assay-based typing. Summary of the overall study and its limitations: How much clinical and demographic metadata was included differed by source and by participant, and the metadata was provided uncurated.

Whole blood was collected in K2EDTA tubes by collaborating institutions according to the institutions' own protocols. Collaborator samples were shipped for TCRbeta analysis as frozen whole blood, isolated PBMCs, or DNA extracted from either sample type. A remark on this clone: Its antigen is unknown. No base-level quality is on record; no much larger clone is a single base apart.

Here V drops 4 bases and J drops 7 bases, and the junction holds 12 bases not matched to any gene. From cysteine to phenylalanine, the CDR3 is 16 amino acids long. CDR3 DNA is the only sequence kept; it has 48 bases, read in frame from the first base. The germline V gene yields MNHNS for CDR1 and SASEGT for CDR2. TCRbeta CDR3 regions were amplified from genomic DNA using the immunoSEQ Assay, a bias-controlled multiplex PCR. As for the original processing: The number of nucleated cells in each sample was estimated by amplification of reference gene primers within the assay. To quantify the absolute abundance of each unique TCRbeta CDR3 rearrangement, sequence reads were collapsed and filtered. For each sample, productive Simpson clonality was calculated as the square root of Simpson's diversity index across productive rearrangements. This is the immuneACCESS table as TCRdb keeps it, with only in-frame sequences that have V and J called. A part of the clones is gone; compared with another copy, unresolved V genes explain less than half, and the rest is unexplained. For V, J and clone size, that table is used; D and trimming come from the DNA. The sample table lists 200,000 or so clones, about nine tenths of them with a count of one. The ten biggest clones cover approximately 6.1% of the sample.

This receptor was identified in a man at least 80 years old with acute or convalescent COVID-19. In this chain, TRBV6-1 is recombined with TRBJ1-4, with 7 bases in between that match TRBD1. Sequences were obtained from peripheral blood. For the CDR3, the sequence is CASSGGQRTPAEKLFF. Read as DNA, the sequence is TGTGCCAGCAGTGGGGGACAGAGAACCCCGGCTGAAAAACTGTTTTTT.